This TCR beta chain was observed in a study of cytomegalovirus exposure and HLA in healthy donors. General study results and limits: An observed cluster of highly shared sequence variants was recorded as a likely sequencing artifact. The sole available immune exposure information was CMV serostatus.

Note on this clone: Its antigen is unidentified.

Donors sampled were nominally healthy, though unrecorded immune exposures were likely. This CDR3 is built from 20 residues. Germline CDR1 is MNHNS and CDR2 is SASEGT. V dropped 0 bases and J dropped 0; count of bases not matched to a gene: 10. PCR amplification relied on 60 Vbeta primers (plus 13 Jbeta primers). Using immunoSEQ multiplex PCR, the repertoire was profiled, and TCRdb retains in-frame clones only, with some absent. The data contain over 75,000 clones, about 83% of them singletons. This clonotype was obtained from a man in his 60s in good health and CMV-seropositive. The gene calls are TRBV6-1 and TRBJ2-2; TRBD2 matches 10 bases. Source material: PBMCs. The CDR3 loop reads CASSEARKLAGATNTGELFF. The CDR3, as DNA: TGTGCCAGCAGTGAAGCGAGAAAGCTAGCGGGGGCGACGAACACCGGGGAGCTGTTTTTT.